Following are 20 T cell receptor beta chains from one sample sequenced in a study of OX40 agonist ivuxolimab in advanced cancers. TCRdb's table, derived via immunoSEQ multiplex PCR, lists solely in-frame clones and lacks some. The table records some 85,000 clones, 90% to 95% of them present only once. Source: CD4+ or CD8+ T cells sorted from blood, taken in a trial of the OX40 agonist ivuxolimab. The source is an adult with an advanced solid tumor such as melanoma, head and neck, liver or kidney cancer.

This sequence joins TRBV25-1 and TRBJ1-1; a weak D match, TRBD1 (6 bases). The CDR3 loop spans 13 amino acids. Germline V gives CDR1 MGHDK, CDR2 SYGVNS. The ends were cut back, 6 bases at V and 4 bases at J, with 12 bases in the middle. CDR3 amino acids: CASSLDSLTEAFF. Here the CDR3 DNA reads TGTGCCAGCAGCTTGGACAGCCTCACTGAAGCTTTCTTT.

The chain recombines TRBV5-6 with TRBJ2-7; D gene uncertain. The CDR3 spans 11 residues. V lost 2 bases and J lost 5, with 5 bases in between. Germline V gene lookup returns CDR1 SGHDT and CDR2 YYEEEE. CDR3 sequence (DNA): TGTGCCAGCAGCTTTTCCCACGAGCAGTACTTC. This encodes CASSFSHEQYF.

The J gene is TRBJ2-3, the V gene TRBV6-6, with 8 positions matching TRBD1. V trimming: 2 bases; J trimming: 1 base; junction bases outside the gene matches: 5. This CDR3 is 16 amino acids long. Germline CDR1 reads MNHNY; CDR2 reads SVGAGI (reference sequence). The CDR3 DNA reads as TGTGCCAGCAGTTACGGGTGGACAGGGCGCACAGATACGCAGTATTTT. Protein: CASSYGWTGRTDTQYF.

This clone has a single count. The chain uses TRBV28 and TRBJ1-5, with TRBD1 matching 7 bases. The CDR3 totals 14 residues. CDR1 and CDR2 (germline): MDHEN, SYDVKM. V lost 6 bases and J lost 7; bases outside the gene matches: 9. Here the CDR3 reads CASRLTGAHQPQHF. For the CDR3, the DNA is TGTGCCAGCAGACTTACAGGGGCCCACCAGCCCCAGCATTTT.

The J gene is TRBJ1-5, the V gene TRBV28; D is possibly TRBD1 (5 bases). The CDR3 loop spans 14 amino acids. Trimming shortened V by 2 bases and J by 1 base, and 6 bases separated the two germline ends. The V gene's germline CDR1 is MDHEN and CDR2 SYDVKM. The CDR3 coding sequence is TGTGCCAGCAGTTTAGGACACAGCAATCAGCCCCAGCATTTT. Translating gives CASSLGHSNQPQHF.

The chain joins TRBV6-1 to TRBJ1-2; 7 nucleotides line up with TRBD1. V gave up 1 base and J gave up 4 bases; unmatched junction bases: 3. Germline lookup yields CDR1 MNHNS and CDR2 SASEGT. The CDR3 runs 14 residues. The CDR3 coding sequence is TGTGCCAGCAGTGAAGGACAGGGAGGCTATGGCTACACCTTC. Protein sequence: CASSEGQGGYGYTF.

The CDR3 loop reads CATGRGQGVGTGELFF. CDR3 coding DNA: TGTGCCACCGGAAGGGGACAGGGGGTGGGAACCGGGGAGCTGTTTTTT. This chain uses TRBV19 with TRBJ2-2; the match to TRBD1 covers 11 bases. V gave up 10 bases and J gave up 5 bases; unmatched junction bases: 12. Germline CDR1 reads LNHDA; CDR2 reads SQIVND (reference sequence). The CDR3 is 16 amino acids.

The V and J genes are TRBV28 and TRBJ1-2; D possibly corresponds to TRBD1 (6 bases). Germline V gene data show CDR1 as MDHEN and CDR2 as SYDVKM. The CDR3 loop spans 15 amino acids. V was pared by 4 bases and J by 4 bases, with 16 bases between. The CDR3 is CASSSNAGQLYGYTF. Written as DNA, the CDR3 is TGTGCCAGCAGTTCTAACGCTGGACAGCTCTATGGCTACACCTTC.

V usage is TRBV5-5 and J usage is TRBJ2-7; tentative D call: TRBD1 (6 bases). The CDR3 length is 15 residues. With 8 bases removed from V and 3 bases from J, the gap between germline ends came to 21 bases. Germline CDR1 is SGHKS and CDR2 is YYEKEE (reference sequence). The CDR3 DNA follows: TGTGCCAGAAGCGGAATTTCGACAGGTGACTACGAGCAGTACTTC. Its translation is CARSGISTGDYEQYF.

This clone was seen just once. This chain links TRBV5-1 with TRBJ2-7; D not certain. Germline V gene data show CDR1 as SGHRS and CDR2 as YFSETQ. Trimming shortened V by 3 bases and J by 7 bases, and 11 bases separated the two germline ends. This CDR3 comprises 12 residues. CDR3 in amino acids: CASSSDLAEQYF. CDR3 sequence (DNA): TGCGCCAGCAGCTCCGATTTGGCAGAGCAGTACTTC.

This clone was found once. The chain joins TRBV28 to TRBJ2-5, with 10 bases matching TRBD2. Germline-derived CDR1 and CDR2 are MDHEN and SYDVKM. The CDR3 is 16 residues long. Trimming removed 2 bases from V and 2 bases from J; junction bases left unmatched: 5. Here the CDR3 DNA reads TGTGCCAGCAGTTTACAACTAGCGGGACTACAAGAGACCCAGTACTTC. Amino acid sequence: CASSLQLAGLQETQYF.

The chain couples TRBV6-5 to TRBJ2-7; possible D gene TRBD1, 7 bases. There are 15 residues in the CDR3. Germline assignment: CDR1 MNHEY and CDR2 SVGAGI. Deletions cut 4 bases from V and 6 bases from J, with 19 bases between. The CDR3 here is CASSSSIQGRSEQYF. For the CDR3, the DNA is TGTGCCAGCAGTTCCTCGATACAGGGGAGGAGCGAGCAGTACTTC.

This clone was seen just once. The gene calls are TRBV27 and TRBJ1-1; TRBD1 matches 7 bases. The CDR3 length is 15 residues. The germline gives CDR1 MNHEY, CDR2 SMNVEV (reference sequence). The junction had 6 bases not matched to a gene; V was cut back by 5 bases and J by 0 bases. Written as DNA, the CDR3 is TGTGCCAGCAGTCCGGGGACAGTTATGAACACTGAAGCTTTCTTT. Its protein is CASSPGTVMNTEAFF.

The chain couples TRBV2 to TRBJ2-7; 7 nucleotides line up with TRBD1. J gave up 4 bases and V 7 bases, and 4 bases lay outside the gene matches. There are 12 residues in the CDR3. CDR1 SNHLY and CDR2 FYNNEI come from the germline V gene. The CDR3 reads CASNRDSYEQYF. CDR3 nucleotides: TGTGCCAGCAATAGGGACAGTTACGAGCAGTACTTC.

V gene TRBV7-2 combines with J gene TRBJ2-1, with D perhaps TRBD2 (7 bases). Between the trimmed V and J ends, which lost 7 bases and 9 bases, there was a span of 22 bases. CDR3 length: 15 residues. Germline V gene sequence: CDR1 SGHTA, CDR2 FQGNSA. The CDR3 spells CASNIGGAGVGEQFF. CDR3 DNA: TGTGCCAGCAACATAGGGGGGGCCGGAGTTGGTGAGCAGTTCTTC.

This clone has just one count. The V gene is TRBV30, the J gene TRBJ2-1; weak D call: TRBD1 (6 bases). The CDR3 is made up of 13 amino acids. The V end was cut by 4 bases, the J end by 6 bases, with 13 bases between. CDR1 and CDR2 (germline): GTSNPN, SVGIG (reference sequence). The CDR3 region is CAWTLTGFNEQFF. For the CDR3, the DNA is TGTGCCTGGACTCTGACAGGATTCAATGAGCAGTTCTTC.

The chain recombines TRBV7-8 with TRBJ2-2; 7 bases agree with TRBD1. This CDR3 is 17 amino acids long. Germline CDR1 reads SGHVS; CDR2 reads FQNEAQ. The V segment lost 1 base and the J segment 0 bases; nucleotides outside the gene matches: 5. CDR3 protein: CASSLGYGTANTGELFF. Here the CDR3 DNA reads TGTGCCAGCAGCTTAGGCTACGGGACAGCGAACACCGGGGAGCTGTTTTTT.

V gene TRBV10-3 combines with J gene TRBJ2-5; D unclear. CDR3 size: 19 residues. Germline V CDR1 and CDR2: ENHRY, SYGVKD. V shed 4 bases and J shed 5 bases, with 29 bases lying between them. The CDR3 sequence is CAISVTELKQLPPRETQYF. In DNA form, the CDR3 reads TGTGCCATCAGTGTGACGGAATTAAAACAACTGCCCCCACGGGAGACCCAGTACTTC.

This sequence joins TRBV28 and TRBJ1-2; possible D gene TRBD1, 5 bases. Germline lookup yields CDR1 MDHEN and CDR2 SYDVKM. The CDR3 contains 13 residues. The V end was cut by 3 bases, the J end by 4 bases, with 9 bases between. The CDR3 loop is CASSFGQGYGYTF. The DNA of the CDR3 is TGTGCCAGCAGTTTTGGTCAGGGCTATGGCTACACCTTC.

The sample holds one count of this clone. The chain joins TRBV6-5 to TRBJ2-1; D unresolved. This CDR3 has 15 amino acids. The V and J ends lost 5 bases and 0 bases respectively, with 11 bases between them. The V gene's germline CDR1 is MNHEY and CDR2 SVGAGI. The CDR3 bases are TGTGCCAGCAGTGCGCCAGGTAGCTCCTACAATGAGCAGTTCTTC. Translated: CASSAPGSSYNEQFF.